One and the same sample provided the 8 T cell receptor beta chains below, sequenced in a study of CD8 T cells in Susac syndrome (dated by TCRdb to about 2019). The protocol used for the library was the immunoSEQ multiplex PCR assay. RNA was extracted using the RNeasy kit, and roughly 0.5 to 1 microgram was reverse transcribed with random hexamers. The public reads were reanalyzed by TCRdb: fastp trimming at Q25, MiXCR alignment, in-frame beta chains only. Rows merge per CDR3 protein into single entries with the most common DNA and genes. The table for this sample lists a few hundred thousand distinct CDR3 sequences; 85% of them were counted only once. Around 0.2% of the sample is in the top ten clones. The sample taken for sequencing was CD8+ T cells from PBMCs. Receptors were obtained from a human donor with multiple sclerosis.

This rearrangement joins TRBV4-3 to TRBJ2-2; TRBD2 agrees at 13 bases. The CDR3 contains 19 residues. Germline CDR1 is LGHNA and CDR2 is YSLEER. J gave up 6 bases and V 1 base, and 11 bases lay outside the gene matches. In nucleotides, the CDR3 is TGCGCCAGCAGCCAAGCGGGACTAGCGGGGTATTTTGGGTCCGGGGAGCTGTTTTTT. It specifies CASSQAGLAGYFGSGELFF.

CDR3 bases: TGCGCCAGCAGCCAAGAAGGGCCAGGGGGCACAGATACGCAGTATTTT. This encodes CASSQEGPGGTDTQYF. V is TRBV4-3 and J is TRBJ2-3, with D tentatively TRBD1 (6 bases). The ends were cut back, 0 bases at V and 1 base at J, with 11 bases in the middle. The CDR3 is 16 residues long. Germline CDR1 is LGHNA and CDR2 is YSLEER.

This chain uses TRBV29-1 with TRBJ2-7; either TRBD1 or TRBD2 may fit D (5 bases each). Trimming removed 4 bases from V and 2 bases from J, with 15 bases in between. Germline V CDR1 and CDR2: SQVTM, ANQGSEA. CDR3 length: 14 residues. This chain's CDR3 is CSVGNRDHTYEQYF. The CDR3 coding sequence is TGCAGCGTTGGAAACCGGGACCACACCTACGAGCAGTACTTC.

The chain uses TRBV6-2 or TRBV6-3 and TRBJ2-1; 9 nucleotides line up with TRBD2. Trimming at V came to 7 bases and at J to 7 bases, leaving 8 bases not matched to a gene. The CDR3 contains 14 residues. The germline V gene encodes CDR1 MNHEY and CDR2 SVGEGT. The CDR3 protein is CASTSGLAANEQFF. DNA for the CDR3: TGTGCCAGCACCTCGGGACTAGCAGCAAATGAGCAGTTCTTC.

The genes are TRBV28 and TRBJ2-3, with D tentatively TRBD2 (6 bases). Trimming left V 7 bases short and J 0 bases short, with 11 bases between. CDR3 length: 14 residues. The germline V gene has CDR1 MDHEN and CDR2 SYDVKM. The DNA for the CDR3 is TGTGCCAGCACCTTCAGCGGGAGCACAGATACGCAGTATTTT. Amino acids: CASTFSGSTDTQYF.

This clonotype occurred once. The J gene is TRBJ2-3, the V gene TRBV9, with 9 bases that match TRBD2. The CDR3 spans 14 residues. Germline trimming cut 4 bases from V and 8 bases from J; bases unmatched to any gene: 8. Germline V CDR1 and CDR2: SGDLS, YYNGEE. CDR3 in DNA: TGTGCCAGCAGCCCTAGCGGGAAACAAGGTACGCAGTATTTT. This encodes CASSPSGKQGTQYF.

The chain is built from TRBV4-3 and TRBJ2-2; TRBD2 matches 15 bases. Germline CDR1 and CDR2: LGHNA and YSLEER. The CDR3 runs 16 residues. Trimming cost V 1 base and J 10 bases; bases outside gene matches: 4. For the CDR3, the DNA is TGCGCCAGCAGCCAAGGGACTAGCGGGAGGGCCTCGGAGCTGTTTTTT. Translating it yields CASSQGTSGRASELFF.

DNA of the CDR3: TGTGCCACCAGCAATTTATTCCGGGACTCTCTTTCCACCTTC. Amino acid sequence: CATSNLFRDSLSTF. The chain is built from TRBV15 and TRBJ1-2; tentatively, D is TRBD1 (5 bases). The CDR3 totals 14 residues. Germline CDR1 and CDR2: LNHNV and YYDKDF (reference sequence). V gave up 4 bases and J gave up 13 bases, with 22 bases separating them.